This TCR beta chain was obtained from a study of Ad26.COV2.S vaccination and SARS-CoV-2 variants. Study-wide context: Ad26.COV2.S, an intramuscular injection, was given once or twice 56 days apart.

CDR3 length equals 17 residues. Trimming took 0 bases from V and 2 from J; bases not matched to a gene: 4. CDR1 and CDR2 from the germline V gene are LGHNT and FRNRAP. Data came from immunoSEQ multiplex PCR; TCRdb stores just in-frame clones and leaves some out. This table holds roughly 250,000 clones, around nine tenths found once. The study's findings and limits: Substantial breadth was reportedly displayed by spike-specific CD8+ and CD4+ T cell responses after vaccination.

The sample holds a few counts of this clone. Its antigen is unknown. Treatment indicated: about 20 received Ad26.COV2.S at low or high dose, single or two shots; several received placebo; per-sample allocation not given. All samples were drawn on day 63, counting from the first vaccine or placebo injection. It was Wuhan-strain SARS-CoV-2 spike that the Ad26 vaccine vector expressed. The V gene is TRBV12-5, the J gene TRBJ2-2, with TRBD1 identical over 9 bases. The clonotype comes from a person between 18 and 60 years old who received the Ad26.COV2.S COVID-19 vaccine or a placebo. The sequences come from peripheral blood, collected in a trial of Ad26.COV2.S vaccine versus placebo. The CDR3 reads CASGLVQGAFNTGELFF. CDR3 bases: TGTGCTAGTGGTTTGGTACAGGGGGCGTTCAACACCGGGGAGCTGTTTTTT.